The 12 T cell receptor beta chains reported below all come from one sample, sequenced in a study of blood T cell repertoires in COVID-19 (dated by TCRdb to 2018 to 2020). Library generation was performed with the immunoSEQ multiplex PCR assay. TCRdb's version of the immuneACCESS table is confined to in-frame rearrangements and falls short of the full clone set. An unresolved V gene accounts for under half of the shortfall where checked; the remainder is of unknown origin. Present in this sample are about 80,000 clones, around 86% of which were seen just once. Of the sample, 25% to 30% falls within the top ten clones. Sequenced input: peripheral blood. All receptors come from a human donor in a cohort sampled during active COVID-19.

The chain links TRBV28 to TRBJ1-1, with TRBD1 as a possible D gene (5 bases). CDR1 MDHEN and CDR2 SYDVKM come from the germline V gene. There are 13 residues in the CDR3. The V and J ends lost 7 bases and 2 bases respectively, with 11 bases between them. CDR3 DNA: TGTGCCAGCACCATAAGGGGTAACACTGAAGCTTTCTTT. It yields the protein CASTIRGNTEAFF.

This chain joins TRBV4-1 and TRBJ2-7; 11 nucleotides line up with TRBD1. The CDR3 has 18 residues. V was clipped by 0 bases and J by 0 bases; unmatched bases: 7. CDR1 is MGHRA and CDR2 is YSYEKL in the germline V gene. DNA of the CDR3: TGCGCCAGCAGCCAAGAGCCAGGGACAGGGGGAACCTCCTACGAGCAGTACTTC. Translating it yields CASSQEPGTGGTSYEQYF.

The chain links TRBV14 to TRBJ2-1; TRBD2 might be the D (7 bases). CDR1 SGHDN and CDR2 FVKESK come from the germline V gene. The length of the CDR3 is 16 residues. Deletions cut 4 bases from V and 1 base from J, with 14 bases between. CDR3 protein: CASSPYGGRSYNEQFF. In DNA, the CDR3 is TGTGCCAGCAGCCCGTACGGGGGGCGATCCTACAATGAGCAGTTCTTC.

The V and J genes are TRBV29-1 and TRBJ1-2, with D tentatively TRBD1 (5 bases). The CDR3 runs 11 residues. The germline CDR1 and CDR2 sequences are SQVTM and ANQGSEA. Trimming pared 7 bases from V and 6 bases from J, leaving 12 bases between. This CDR3 reads CSAGGDDGYTF. For the CDR3, the DNA is TGCAGCGCTGGGGGGGACGATGGCTACACCTTC.

In its sample, this clone was seen once. The gene calls are TRBV7-3 and TRBJ2-6, with D perhaps matching TRBD2 (6 bases). Germline CDR1 SGHTA, CDR2 FQGTGA. V was shortened by 7 bases and J by 0 bases, with 10 bases between the two germline ends. This CDR3 contains 15 residues. In DNA form, the CDR3 reads TGTGCCAGCACCCTCGGGAGCTCTGGGGCCAACGTCCTGACTTTC. This codes for CASTLGSSGANVLTF.

V gene TRBV7-9 combines with J gene TRBJ2-1; 8 bases line up with TRBD1. V gave up 3 bases and J gave up 1 base; unmatched junction bases: 11. This CDR3 region has 18 residues. Germline CDR1 and CDR2: SEHNR and FQNEAQ (reference sequence). DNA of the CDR3: TGTGCCAGCAGCTTCTCCGGACAGGGATCCTGGTCCTACAATGAGCAGTTCTTC. Its translation: CASSFSGQGSWSYNEQFF.

The chain couples TRBV18 to TRBJ2-7; maybe TRBD1 (6 bases). This CDR3 has 13 residues. Germline loops: CDR1 KGHSH, CDR2 LQKENI. The V gene lost 1 base and the J gene lost 2 bases, with 6 bases spanning the gap. CDR3 sequence (DNA): TGTGCCAGCTCACCACGGACAGCCTACGAGCAGTACTTC. Protein sequence: CASSPRTAYEQYF.

The chain joins TRBV2 to TRBJ2-2; 7 bases fit TRBD2. Trimming cost V 5 bases and J 4 bases; bases outside gene matches: 7. CDR3 length equals 15 residues. In germline, CDR1 is SNHLY, CDR2 FYNNEI. The CDR3 loop reads CASSLAELVTGELFF. The CDR3 DNA reads TGTGCCAGCAGTCTAGCGGAACTGGTCACCGGGGAGCTGTTTTTT.

The genes are TRBV5-4 and TRBJ1-2; D might be TRBD1 (5 bases). The CDR3 spans 15 residues. The V end lost 4 bases, the J end lost 0 bases, and 13 bases lay between the germline ends. CDR1 is SGHNT, CDR2 YYREEE, per germline (reference sequence). Written as DNA, the CDR3 is TGTGCCAGCAGCCAGGGATTTCGAGCTAACTATGGCTACACCTTC. It codes for CASSQGFRANYGYTF.

The chain recombines TRBV11-2 with TRBJ2-3; weak D call: TRBD2 (6 bases). The CDR3 extends over 16 amino acids. CDR1 and CDR2 from the germline V gene are SGHAT and FQNNGV. Trimming shortened V by 2 bases and J by 6 bases, and 18 bases separated the two germline ends. The CDR3 spells CASSLLWVGRSDTQYF. Written as DNA, the CDR3 is TGTGCCAGCAGCTTATTGTGGGTAGGGAGGTCTGATACGCAGTATTTT. Combining the CDR3 with reference TRBV11-2 and TRBJ2-3 gives the whole variable domain EAGVAQSPRYKIIEKRQSVAFWCNPISGHATLYWYQQILGQGPKLLIQFQNNGVVDDSQLPKDRFSAERLKGVDSTLKIQPAKLEDSAVYLCASSLLWVGRSDTQYFGPGTRLTVL.

The rearrangement uses TRBV5-1 and TRBJ2-1, with 7 bases that match TRBD2. The V gene's germline CDR1 is SGHRS and CDR2 YFSETQ. With V trimmed by 0 bases and J by 9 bases, 9 bases remained unmatched. CDR3 length equals 15 residues. CDR3 nucleotides: TGCGCCAGCAGCTTGGGCTCTAGTTGGGGGGGTGAGCAGTTCTTC. Its translation: CASSLGSSWGGEQFF.

The chain is built from TRBV5-8 and TRBJ2-7; D not certain. Germline loops: CDR1 SGHTS, CDR2 YDEGEE. V was clipped by 0 bases and J by 2 bases, with 9 bases between them. This CDR3 comprises 14 residues. This CDR3 is CASSLEPAAYEQYF. CDR3 in DNA: TGTGCCAGCAGCTTGGAACCCGCAGCCTACGAGCAGTACTTC.